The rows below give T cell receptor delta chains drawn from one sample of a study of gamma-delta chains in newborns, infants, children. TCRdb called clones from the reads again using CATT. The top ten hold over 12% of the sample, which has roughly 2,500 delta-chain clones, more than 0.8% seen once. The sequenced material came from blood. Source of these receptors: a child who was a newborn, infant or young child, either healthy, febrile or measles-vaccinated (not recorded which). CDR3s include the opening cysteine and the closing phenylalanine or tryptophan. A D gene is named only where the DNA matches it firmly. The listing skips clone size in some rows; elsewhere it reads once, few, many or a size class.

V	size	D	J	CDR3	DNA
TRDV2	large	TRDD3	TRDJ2	CACDKLGDTAQLFF	TGTGCCTGTGACAAACTGGGGGATACAGCACAACTCTTCTTT
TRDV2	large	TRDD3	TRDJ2	CACDTVGDTLTAQLFF	TGTGCCTGTGACACCGTGGGGGATACTTTGACAGCACAACTCTTCTTT
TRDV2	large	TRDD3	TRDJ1	CACDTGWGIRTDKLIF	TGTGCCTGTGACACCGGCTGGGGGATACGCACCGATAAACTCATCTTT
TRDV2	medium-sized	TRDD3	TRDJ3	CACDTGGYSSWDTRQMFF	TGTGCCTGTGACACTGGGGGATACAGCTCCTGGGACACCCGACAGATGTTTTTC
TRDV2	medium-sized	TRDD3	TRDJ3	CACDGGYLYAESSWDTRQMFF	TGTGCCTGTGACGGGGGATACCTTTACGCTGAGAGCTCCTGGGACACCCGACAGATGTTTTTC
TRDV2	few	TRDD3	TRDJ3	CACDPVLGDLSWDTRQMFF	TGTGCCTGTGACCCAGTACTGGGGGACCTCTCCTGGGACACCCGACAGATGTTTTTC
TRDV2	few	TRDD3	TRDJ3	CACGTVLGDPLESWDTRQMFF	TGTGCCTGTGGCACCGTACTGGGGGATCCCCTTGAATCCTGGGACACCCGACAGATGTTTTTC
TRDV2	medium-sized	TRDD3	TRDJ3	CACDTVLGDTWDTRQMFF	TGTGCCTGTGACACCGTACTGGGGGATACTTGGGACACCCGACAGATGTTTTTC
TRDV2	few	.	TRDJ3	CACDTGWGSSWDTRQMFF	TGTGCCTGTGACACCGGGTGGGGGTCTTCCTGGGACACCCGACAGATGTTTTTC
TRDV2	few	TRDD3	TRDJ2	CACDTLGAMTAHLFF	TGTGCCTGTGACACCCTGGGGGCTATGACAGCACACCTCTTCTTT
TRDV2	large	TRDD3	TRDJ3	CACDTVLGDSWDTRQMFF	TGTGCCTGTGACACCGTACTGGGGGACTCCTGGGACACCCGACAGATGTTTTTC
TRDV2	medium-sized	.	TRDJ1	CACGGYTDKLIF	TGTGCCTGTGGAGGGTACACCGATAAACTCATCTTT
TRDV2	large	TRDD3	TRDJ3	CACDTVEVGDGRDTRQMFF	TGTGCCTGTGACACCGTCGAGGTGGGGGATGGCCGGGACACCCGACAGATGTTTTTC
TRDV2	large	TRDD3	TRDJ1	CACDSMTGGYTDKLIF	TGTGCCTGTGACAGTATGACTGGGGGATACACCGATAAACTCATCTTT
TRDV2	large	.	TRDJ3	CACDFVLVGSWDTRQMFF	TGTGCCTGTGACTTTGTACTCGTCGGCTCCTGGGACACCCGACAGATGTTTTTC
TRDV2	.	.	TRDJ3	CACDIVGFASWDTRQMFF	TGTGCCTGCGACATCGTGGGATTCGCGAGCTGGGACACCCGACAGATGTTTTTC
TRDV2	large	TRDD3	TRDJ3	CACDTGGYASWDTRQMFF	TGTGCCTGTGACACCGGGGGATACGCATCCTGGGACACCCGACAGATGTTTTTC
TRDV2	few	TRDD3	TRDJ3	CACGTVLGALSSWGTRQMFF	TGTGCCTGTGGCACCGTACTGGGGGCACTCAGCTCCTGGGGCACCCGACAGATGTTTTTC
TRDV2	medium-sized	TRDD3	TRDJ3	CACDTPLTGGYAWDTRQMFF	TGTGCCTGTGACACGCCCCTTACTGGGGGATACGCCTGGGACACCCGACAGATGTTTTTC
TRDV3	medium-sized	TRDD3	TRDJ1	CAFTRTGGISRYTDKLIF	TGTGCCTTTACACGTACTGGGGGAATTTCTAGGTACACCGATAAACTCATCTTT
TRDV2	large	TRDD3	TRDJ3	CACDTVLGDGWDTRQMFF	TGTGCCTGTGACACCGTACTGGGGGATGGCTGGGACACCCGACAGATGTTTTTC
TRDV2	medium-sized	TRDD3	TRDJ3	CACDSLTGAKDWDTRQMFF	TGTGCCTGTGACTCCCTTACTGGGGCTAAGGACTGGGACACCCGACAGATGTTTTTC
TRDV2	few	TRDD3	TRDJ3	CAFDRVLGDTPWDTRQMFF	TGTGCCTTTGACCGAGTACTGGGGGATACCCCCTGGGACACCCGACAGATGTTTTTC
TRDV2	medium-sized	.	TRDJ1	CACDTRRGQYTDKLIF	TGTGCCTGTGACACGAGGAGGGGACAGTACACCGATAAACTCATCTTT
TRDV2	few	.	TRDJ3	CACDTVGDSSSWDTRQMFF	TGTGCCTGTGACACCGTTGGGGACTCCAGCTCCTGGGACACCCGACAGATGTTTTTC
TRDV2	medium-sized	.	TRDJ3	CACDTWGPNSWDTRQMFF	TGTGCCTGTGACACCTGGGGGCCAAACTCCTGGGACACCCGACAGATGTTTTTC
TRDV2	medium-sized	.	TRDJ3	CACSGLSSSWDTRQMFF	TGTGCCTGTAGTGGGCTTTCCAGCTCCTGGGACACCCGACAGATGTTTTTC
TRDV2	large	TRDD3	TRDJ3	CACDVLGSSWDTRQMFF	TGTGCCTGTGACGTACTGGGGAGCTCCTGGGACACCCGACAGATGTTTTTC
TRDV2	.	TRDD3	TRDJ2	CACDPVLGGMALTAQLFF	TGTGCCTGTGACCCCGTACTGGGGGGCATGGCGTTGACAGCACAACTCTTCTTC
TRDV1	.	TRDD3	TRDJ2	CALGELKGIRGALTAQPFF	TGTGCTCTTGGGGAACTGAAAGGGATACGAGGGGCTTTGACAGCACAACCCTTCTTT
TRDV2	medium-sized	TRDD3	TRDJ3	CACDTWGISWDTRQMFF	TGTGCCTGTGACACCTGGGGGATATCCTGGGACACCCGACAGATGTTTTTC
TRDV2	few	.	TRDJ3	CACVTLLGTSPWDTRQMFF	TGTGCCTGTGTCACCTTACTGGGAACAAGCCCCTGGGACACCCGACAGATGTTTTTC
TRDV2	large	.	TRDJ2	CACDTIGDTAQLFF	TGTGCCTGTGACACAATCGGGGATACAGCACAACTCTTCTTT
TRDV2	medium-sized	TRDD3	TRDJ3	CACDTGGYLSWDTRQMFF	TGTGCCTGTGACACTGGGGGATACCTCTCCTGGGACACCCGACAGATGTTTTTC
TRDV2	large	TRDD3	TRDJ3	CACDKSTGGYWDTRQMFF	TGTGCCTGTGACAAAAGTACTGGGGGATACTGGGACACCCGACAGATGTTTTTC